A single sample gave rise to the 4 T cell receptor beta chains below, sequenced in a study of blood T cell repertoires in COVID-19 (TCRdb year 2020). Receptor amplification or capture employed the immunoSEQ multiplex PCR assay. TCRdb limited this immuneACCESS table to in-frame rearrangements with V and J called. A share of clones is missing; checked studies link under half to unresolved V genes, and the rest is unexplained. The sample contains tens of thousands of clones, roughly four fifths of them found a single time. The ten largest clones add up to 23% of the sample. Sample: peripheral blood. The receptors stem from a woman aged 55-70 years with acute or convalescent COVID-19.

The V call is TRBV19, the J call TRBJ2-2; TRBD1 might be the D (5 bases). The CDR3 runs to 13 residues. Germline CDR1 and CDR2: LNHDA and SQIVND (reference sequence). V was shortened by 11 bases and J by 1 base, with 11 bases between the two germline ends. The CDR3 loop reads CAGAGRNTGELFF. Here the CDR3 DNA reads TGTGCCGGGGCAGGGCGGAACACCGGGGAGCTGTTTTTT. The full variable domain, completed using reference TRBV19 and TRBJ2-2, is DGGITQSPKYLFRKEGQNVTLSCEQNLNHDAMYWYRQDPGQGLRLIYYSQIVNDFQKGDIAEGYSVSREKKESFPLTVTSAQKNPTAFYLCAGAGRNTGELFFGEGSRLTVL.

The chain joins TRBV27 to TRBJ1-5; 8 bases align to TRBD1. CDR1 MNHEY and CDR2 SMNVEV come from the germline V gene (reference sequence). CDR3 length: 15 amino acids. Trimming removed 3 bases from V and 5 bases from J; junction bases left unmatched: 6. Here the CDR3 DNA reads TGTGCCAGCAGTTTCCAGGGGGGACAGGATCAGCCCCAGCATTTT. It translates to CASSFQGGQDQPQHF.

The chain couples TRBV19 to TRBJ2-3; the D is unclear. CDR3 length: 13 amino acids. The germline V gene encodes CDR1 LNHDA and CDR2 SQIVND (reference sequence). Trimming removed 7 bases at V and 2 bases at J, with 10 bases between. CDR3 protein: CASTPGNTDTQYF. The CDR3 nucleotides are TGTGCCAGTACACCAGGAAACACAGATACGCAGTATTTT.

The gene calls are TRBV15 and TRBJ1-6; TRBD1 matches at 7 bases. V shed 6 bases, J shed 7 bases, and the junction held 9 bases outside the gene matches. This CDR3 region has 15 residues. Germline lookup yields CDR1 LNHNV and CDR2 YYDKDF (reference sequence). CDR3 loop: CATRITGDWNSPLHF. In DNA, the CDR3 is TGTGCCACCAGGATAACAGGGGATTGGAATTCACCCCTCCACTTT.